These 7 T cell receptor beta chains were sequenced from one sample in a study of Ad26.COV2.S vaccination and SARS-CoV-2 variants. Method: immunoSEQ multiplex PCR; TCRdb's copy keeps in-frame clones and lacks some. Altogether roughly 180,000 clones are present, around nine tenths being singletons, with the ten largest covering about 5.5%. The sequencing here drew on peripheral blood, taken after recovery from COVID-19. Source of these receptors: a human donor who had recovered from COVID-19.

This rearrangement joins TRBV9 to TRBJ2-2; weak D call: TRBD2 (6 bases). CDR1 and CDR2 from the germline V gene are SGDLS and YYNGEE. This CDR3 contains 14 residues. Trimming took off 5 bases at V and 1 base at J, with 9 bases between the two ends. Written as DNA, the CDR3 is TGTGCCAGCAGTCGACTAGGGAACACCGGGGAGCTGTTTTTT. This encodes CASSRLGNTGELFF.

CDR3: CALQGLSYNEQFF. The CDR3 DNA reads TGTGCCTTGCAGGGACTCTCCTACAATGAGCAGTTCTTC. The rearrangement joins TRBV7-9 to TRBJ2-1; tentative D call: TRBD2 (6 bases). CDR1 is SEHNR and CDR2 is FQNEAQ in the germline V gene (reference sequence). The V gene lost 11 bases and the J gene lost 0 bases, with 11 bases spanning the gap. The CDR3 contains 13 residues.

This clone was recorded at least ten times. This chain links TRBV2 with TRBJ2-5, with a tentative D call TRBD1 (6 bases). CDR3 length: 14 residues. Per germline, CDR1 SNHLY and CDR2 FYNNEI. Between the trimmed V and J ends, which lost 6 bases and 4 bases, there was a span of 15 bases. The CDR3 loop reads CASRDRIGIETQYF. The CDR3 DNA is TGTGCCAGCAGGGACAGAATCGGGATAGAGACCCAGTACTTC.

The V gene is TRBV15, the J gene TRBJ2-2; 7 bases are a match to TRBD1. CDR1 LNHNV and CDR2 YYDKDF come from the germline V gene (reference sequence). V trimming: 1 base; J trimming: 5 bases; junction bases outside the gene matches: 1. There are 14 residues in the CDR3. The CDR3 DNA is TGTGCCACCAGCAGAGGACAGGGTACCGGGGAGCTGTTTTTT. Its translation is CATSRGQGTGELFF. The whole variable domain, filled in from reference TRBV15 and TRBJ2-2, reads DAMVIQNPRYQVTQFGKPVTLSCSQTLNHNVMYWYQQKSSQAPKLLFHYYDKDFNNEADTPDNFQSRRPNTSFCFLDIRSPGLGDTAMYLCATSRGQGTGELFFGEGSRLTVL.

This clone was picked up a small number of times. Other nucleotide sequences from this sample produce the same CDR3. This rearrangement joins TRBV10-3 to TRBJ1-5; D gene unclear. Germline V gives CDR1 ENHRY, CDR2 SYGVKD. CDR3 length: 12 residues. The V end was cut by 0 bases, the J end by 4 bases, with 1 base between. The CDR3 DNA follows: TGTGCCATCAGTGAGTCGAATCAGCCCCAGCATTTT. This gives the protein CAISESNQPQHF.

The V call is TRBV5-1, the J call TRBJ2-3; D is undetermined. This CDR3 is built from 15 residues. Germline CDR1 and CDR2: SGHRS and YFSETQ. Between the trimmed V and J ends, which lost 7 bases and 3 bases, there was a span of 18 bases. This chain's CDR3 is CASYPTGYMTDTQYF. The DNA for the CDR3 is TGCGCCAGCTACCCCACCGGCTACATGACAGATACGCAGTATTTT.

The chain has TRBV6-5 and TRBJ2-3; 10 bases line up with TRBD2. CDR1 and CDR2 from the germline V gene are MNHEY and SVGAGI. Losses at the gene ends were 4 bases for V and 6 bases for J; bases not matched to a gene: 7. The CDR3 has 15 residues. The CDR3 sequence: CASSSAGTSVDTQYF. In DNA, the CDR3 is TGTGCCAGCAGTTCCGCCGGGACTAGCGTGGATACGCAGTATTTT.